The rows below give T cell receptor beta chains drawn from one sample of a study of blood T cell repertoires in COVID-19. Some clones are missing from TCRdb's copy, which holds only in-frame ones; the method was immunoSEQ multiplex PCR. The sample yields a few hundred thousand clones, roughly 82% seen once. The sample consisted of peripheral blood. The receptors were sampled from a middle-aged man with active or convalescent COVID-19. CDR3s include the opening cysteine and the closing phenylalanine or tryptophan. Each record gives: D gene, J gene, clone size, V gene, CDR3 protein, CDR3 DNA. A D gene is named only where the DNA matches it firmly. Rows may omit the clone size; those that give it use once, few, many or a size class.

d_call: TRBD2
j_call: TRBJ2-5
clone_size: .
v_call: TRBV5-6
cdr3_aa: CASSWGGGTQETQYF
cdr3_nt: TGTGCCAGCAGCTGGGGCGGGGGGACACAAGAGACCCAGTACTTC

d_call: TRBD1
j_call: TRBJ1-5
clone_size: .
v_call: TRBV6-1
cdr3_aa: CASSVPGQGPNSNQPQHF
cdr3_nt: TGTGCCAGCAGTGTTCCGGGACAGGGGCCAAATAGCAATCAGCCCCAGCATTTT

d_call: TRBD1
j_call: TRBJ2-1
clone_size: few
v_call: TRBV7-6
cdr3_aa: CASSQDRGNEQFF
cdr3_nt: TGTGCCAGCAGCCAAGACAGGGGCAATGAGCAGTTCTTC

d_call: TRBD2
j_call: TRBJ2-3
clone_size: .
v_call: TRBV29-1
cdr3_aa: CSVDGGSVSTDTQYF
cdr3_nt: TGCAGCGTTGACGGCGGGAGCGTTAGCACAGATACGCAGTATTTT

d_call: TRBD1
j_call: TRBJ1-1
clone_size: once
v_call: TRBV6-5
cdr3_aa: CASSYGGQGDTEAFF
cdr3_nt: TGTGCCAGCAGTTACGGGGGACAGGGAGACACTGAAGCTTTCTTT

d_call: .
j_call: TRBJ2-7
clone_size: once
v_call: TRBV28
cdr3_aa: CASRSYGGGEQYF
cdr3_nt: TGTGCCAGCAGGTCCTACGGGGGTGGGGAGCAGTACTTC

d_call: .
j_call: TRBJ1-1
clone_size: .
v_call: TRBV5-4
cdr3_aa: CASSLPHTEAFF
cdr3_nt: TGTGCCAGCAGCCTCCCCCACACTGAAGCTTTCTTT

d_call: .
j_call: TRBJ2-1
clone_size: few
v_call: TRBV27
cdr3_aa: CASSLSHVSYNEQFF
cdr3_nt: TGTGCCAGCAGTTTAAGCCACGTCTCCTACAATGAGCAGTTCTTC

d_call: TRBD1
j_call: TRBJ2-2
clone_size: .
v_call: TRBV5-1
cdr3_aa: CASSVGQAPTGELFF
cdr3_nt: TGCGCCAGCAGCGTTGGACAGGCTCCCACCGGGGAGCTGTTTTTT

d_call: .
j_call: TRBJ1-4
clone_size: .
v_call: TRBV7-6
cdr3_aa: CASSLGVGGRGEKLFF
cdr3_nt: TGTGCCAGCAGCTTGGGGGTCGGGGGGCGCGGTGAAAAACTGTTTTTT

d_call: .
j_call: TRBJ2-1
clone_size: .
v_call: TRBV28
cdr3_aa: CASSSHYNEQFF
cdr3_nt: TGTGCCAGCAGCTCACATTACAATGAGCAGTTCTTC

d_call: .
j_call: TRBJ2-1
clone_size: .
v_call: TRBV7-9
cdr3_aa: CASSSWDNYNEQFF
cdr3_nt: TGTGCCAGCAGCTCATGGGACAACTACAATGAGCAGTTCTTC

d_call: .
j_call: TRBJ1-4
clone_size: .
v_call: TRBV7-2
cdr3_aa: CASSPFRAEANEKLFF
cdr3_nt: TGTGCCAGCAGCCCGTTCAGGGCTGAGGCTAATGAAAAACTGTTTTTT

d_call: .
j_call: TRBJ2-7
clone_size: .
v_call: TRBV29-1
cdr3_aa: CSVVLAGLSSYEQYF
cdr3_nt: TGCAGCGTTGTTTTGGCGGGCCTGTCGTCCTACGAGCAGTACTTC

d_call: .
j_call: TRBJ2-3
clone_size: .
v_call: TRBV2
cdr3_aa: CASRGGDTQYF
cdr3_nt: TGTGCCAGCAGAGGGGGAGATACGCAGTATTTT

d_call: TRBD1
j_call: TRBJ2-4
clone_size: .
v_call: TRBV28
cdr3_aa: CASRDRTGESIQYF
cdr3_nt: TGTGCCAGCAGGGACCGGACAGGAGAAAGCATTCAGTACTTC

d_call: .
j_call: TRBJ2-3
clone_size: .
v_call: TRBV5-3
cdr3_aa: CARSLAHRGSRLEREMEENTQYF
cdr3_nt: TGTGCCAGAAGCTTGGCCCACAGGGGATCCCGCCTGGAGCGGGAGATGGAAGAAAATACGCAGTATTTT

d_call: TRBD1
j_call: TRBJ2-3
clone_size: .
v_call: TRBV28
cdr3_aa: CASRKQGADTQYF
cdr3_nt: TGTGCCAGCAGGAAACAGGGGGCAGATACGCAGTATTTT

d_call: .
j_call: TRBJ1-1
clone_size: .
v_call: TRBV21-1
cdr3_aa: CASSKQRTGENTEAFF
cdr3_nt: TGTGCCAGCAGCAAACAGCGTACAGGGGAGAACACTGAAGCTTTCTTT

d_call: .
j_call: TRBJ2-1
clone_size: .
v_call: TRBV4-1
cdr3_aa: CASSQERGSRNEQFF
cdr3_nt: TGCGCCAGCAGCCAAGAAAGGGGTAGCAGAAATGAGCAGTTCTTC

d_call: .
j_call: TRBJ1-2
clone_size: once
v_call: TRBV5-1
cdr3_aa: CASSLDRWGGYTF
cdr3_nt: TGCGCCAGCAGCTTGGACAGGTGGGGTGGCTACACCTTC

d_call: .
j_call: TRBJ2-7
clone_size: .
v_call: TRBV4-1
cdr3_aa: CASSPRGNHEQYF
cdr3_nt: TGCGCCAGCAGCCCAAGGGGAAACCACGAGCAGTACTTC

d_call: .
j_call: TRBJ1-2
clone_size: .
v_call: TRBV18
cdr3_aa: CASSLSGGGENYGYTF
cdr3_nt: TGTGCCAGCTCACTCAGCGGGGGCGGCGAGAACTATGGCTACACCTTC

d_call: .
j_call: TRBJ1-3
clone_size: .
v_call: TRBV3-1/TRBV3-2
cdr3_aa: CASSQNLGNTIYF
cdr3_nt: TGTGCCAGCAGCCAAAATCTCGGAAACACCATATATTTT

d_call: TRBD1
j_call: TRBJ2-5
clone_size: .
v_call: TRBV7-7
cdr3_aa: CASSRRQGETQYF
cdr3_nt: TGTGCTAGCAGCCGCAGACAGGGAGAGACCCAGTACTTC

d_call: TRBD1
j_call: TRBJ1-5
clone_size: .
v_call: TRBV6-5
cdr3_aa: CASSSQGGDQPQHF
cdr3_nt: TGTGCCAGCAGTTCCCAAGGGGGCGATCAGCCCCAGCATTTT

d_call: TRBD1
j_call: TRBJ1-2
clone_size: .
v_call: TRBV5-5
cdr3_aa: CASSGQAHNYGYTF
cdr3_nt: TGTGCCAGCAGCGGACAGGCTCATAACTATGGCTACACCTTC

d_call: .
j_call: TRBJ1-5
clone_size: .
v_call: TRBV6-5
cdr3_aa: CASSYQGANQPQHF
cdr3_nt: TGTGCCAGCAGTTACCAAGGGGCCAATCAGCCCCAGCATTTT

d_call: .
j_call: TRBJ1-1
clone_size: .
v_call: TRBV3-1/TRBV3-2
cdr3_aa: CASSPRGDTEAFF
cdr3_nt: TGTGCCAGCAGCCCCCGGGGGGACACTGAAGCTTTCTTT

d_call: .
j_call: TRBJ1-5
clone_size: .
v_call: TRBV7-8
cdr3_aa: CASSRPPTRGGNSNQPQHF
cdr3_nt: TGTGCCAGCAGCCGCCCTCCCACTCGAGGCGGAAATAGCAATCAGCCCCAGCATTTT

d_call: TRBD1
j_call: TRBJ1-1
clone_size: .
v_call: TRBV15
cdr3_aa: CATSRNRGYEAFF
cdr3_nt: TGTGCCACCAGCAGAAACAGGGGATATGAAGCTTTCTTT

d_call: TRBD2
j_call: TRBJ2-3
clone_size: .
v_call: TRBV27
cdr3_aa: CASSLGTRVFGTQYF
cdr3_nt: TGTGCCAGCAGTTTGGGGACTAGGGTCTTTGGTACGCAGTATTTT

d_call: .
j_call: TRBJ2-5
clone_size: .
v_call: TRBV12-3/TRBV12-4
cdr3_aa: CASSYGQRETQYF
cdr3_nt: TGTGCCAGCAGCTACGGACAGCGAGAGACCCAGTACTTC

d_call: .
j_call: TRBJ1-3
clone_size: .
v_call: TRBV10-1
cdr3_aa: CASSDRAEGNTIYF
cdr3_nt: TGCGCCAGCAGTGACAGGGCAGAAGGAAACACCATATATTTT

d_call: TRBD2
j_call: TRBJ2-1
clone_size: .
v_call: TRBV10-3
cdr3_aa: CAIRDSGGEYNEQFF
cdr3_nt: TGTGCCATCAGGGATAGCGGGGGGGAGTACAATGAGCAGTTCTTC

d_call: .
j_call: TRBJ2-1
clone_size: .
v_call: TRBV7-9
cdr3_aa: CASSLEQNNEQFF
cdr3_nt: TGTGCCAGCAGCTTAGAACAGAACAATGAGCAGTTCTTC

d_call: .
j_call: TRBJ1-6
clone_size: .
v_call: TRBV7-2
cdr3_aa: CASSLVQAQGELPLHF
cdr3_nt: TGTGCCAGCAGCTTAGTACAGGCCCAGGGCGAACTACCCCTCCACTTT

d_call: TRBD2
j_call: TRBJ2-2
clone_size: .
v_call: TRBV12-5
cdr3_aa: CASGLVASGRGGGELFF
cdr3_nt: TGTGCTAGTGGTTTGGTGGCTAGCGGGAGGGGAGGCGGGGAGCTGTTTTTT

d_call: TRBD1
j_call: TRBJ1-2
clone_size: .
v_call: TRBV3-1/TRBV3-2
cdr3_aa: CASSLRTGLVNYGYTF
cdr3_nt: TGTGCCAGCAGCCTTCGGACAGGGCTCGTTAACTATGGCTACACCTTC

d_call: .
j_call: TRBJ2-1
clone_size: .
v_call: TRBV5-8
cdr3_aa: CASSLTNNEQFF
cdr3_nt: TGTGCCAGCAGCTTAACAAACAATGAGCAGTTCTTC

d_call: TRBD1
j_call: TRBJ2-2
clone_size: .
v_call: TRBV6-7
cdr3_aa: CASSSRTGNTGELFF
cdr3_nt: TGTGCCAGCAGTTCCCGGACAGGGAACACCGGGGAGCTGTTTTTT

d_call: TRBD1
j_call: TRBJ1-5
clone_size: .
v_call: TRBV10-2
cdr3_aa: CASQGGWGNQPQHF
cdr3_nt: TGCGCCTCTCAGGGGGGTTGGGGCAATCAGCCCCAGCATTTT

d_call: TRBD2
j_call: TRBJ2-7
clone_size: .
v_call: TRBV19
cdr3_aa: CASSLHSGRAYEQYF
cdr3_nt: TGTGCCAGTAGTCTTCATAGCGGGAGGGCCTACGAGCAGTACTTC

d_call: .
j_call: TRBJ2-2
clone_size: .
v_call: TRBV29-1
cdr3_aa: CSVESGGYTGELFF
cdr3_nt: TGCAGCGTTGAAAGTGGGGGCTACACCGGGGAGCTGTTTTTT

d_call: TRBD1
j_call: TRBJ2-3
clone_size: .
v_call: TRBV19
cdr3_aa: CASSTGQGEDTQYF
cdr3_nt: TGTGCCAGTAGTACAGGACAGGGGGAAGATACGCAGTATTTT

d_call: .
j_call: TRBJ2-2
clone_size: .
v_call: TRBV5-5
cdr3_aa: CASSFGGGGTGELFF
cdr3_nt: TGTGCCAGCAGCTTTGGAGGGGGAGGGACCGGGGAGCTGTTTTTT

d_call: .
j_call: TRBJ1-3
clone_size: .
v_call: TRBV9
cdr3_aa: CASSVGAGSGNTIYF
cdr3_nt: TGTGCCAGCAGCGTAGGGGCGGGATCTGGAAACACCATATATTTT

d_call: TRBD2
j_call: TRBJ2-2
clone_size: .
v_call: TRBV11-2
cdr3_aa: CASLPDGGAPTGELFF
cdr3_nt: TGTGCCAGCCTCCCGGACGGGGGGGCCCCCACCGGGGAGCTGTTTTTT

d_call: .
j_call: TRBJ2-1
clone_size: once
v_call: TRBV29-1
cdr3_aa: CSSVRGYNEQFF
cdr3_nt: TGCAGCTCGGTTCGGGGCTACAATGAGCAGTTCTTC

d_call: TRBD2
j_call: TRBJ2-1
clone_size: .
v_call: TRBV3-1/TRBV3-2
cdr3_aa: CASSPRGEESYNEQFF
cdr3_nt: TGTGCCAGCAGCCCCCGGGGGGAAGAATCCTACAATGAGCAGTTCTTC

d_call: TRBD2
j_call: TRBJ2-1
clone_size: .
v_call: TRBV5-5
cdr3_aa: CASSFQTSGVRDEQFF
cdr3_nt: TGTGCCAGCAGCTTCCAGACTAGCGGGGTGAGGGATGAGCAGTTCTTC

d_call: .
j_call: TRBJ1-1
clone_size: few
v_call: TRBV7-6
cdr3_aa: CASSFYGGGTYNTEAFF
cdr3_nt: TGTGCCAGCAGCTTCTATGGGGGGGGGACCTATAACACTGAAGCTTTCTTT

d_call: TRBD1
j_call: TRBJ1-2
clone_size: .
v_call: TRBV19
cdr3_aa: CASSTTGVYGYTF
cdr3_nt: TGTGCCAGTAGTACGACAGGGGTCTATGGCTACACCTTC

d_call: .
j_call: TRBJ1-1
clone_size: .
v_call: TRBV6-5
cdr3_aa: CASSLTVNTEAFF
cdr3_nt: TGTGCCAGCTCCTTGACAGTGAACACTGAAGCTTTCTTT